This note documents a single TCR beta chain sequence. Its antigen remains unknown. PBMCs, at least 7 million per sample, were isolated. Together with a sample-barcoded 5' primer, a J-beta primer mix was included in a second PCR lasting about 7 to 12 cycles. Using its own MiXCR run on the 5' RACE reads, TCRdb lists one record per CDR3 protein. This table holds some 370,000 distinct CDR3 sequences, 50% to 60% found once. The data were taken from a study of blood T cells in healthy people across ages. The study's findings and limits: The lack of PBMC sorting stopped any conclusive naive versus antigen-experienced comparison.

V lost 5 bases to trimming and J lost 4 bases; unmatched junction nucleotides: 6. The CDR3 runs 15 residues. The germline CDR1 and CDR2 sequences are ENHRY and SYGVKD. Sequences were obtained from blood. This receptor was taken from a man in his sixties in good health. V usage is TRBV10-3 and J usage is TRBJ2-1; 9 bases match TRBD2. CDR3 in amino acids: CAISKGSGSYNEQFF. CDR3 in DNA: TGTGCCATCAGTAAAGGTAGCGGGAGTTACAATGAGCAGTTCTTC.